The next 21 T cell receptor beta chains were all read from a single sample in a study of T cells in Graves' hyperthyroidism and ophthalmopathy (dated 2019 in TCRdb). Receptor amplification or capture employed multiplex PCR. TCRdb shows the sequencer as Illumina HiSeq 2000. TCR beta CDR3 regions were amplified from RNA transcripts. For the first round of RT-PCR on the TCR CDR3, the HTBI primer set was used together with the Qiagen OneStep RT-PCR kit. TCRdb applied fastp at Q25 and MiXCR to the public reads, then kept only in-frame beta chains. A single entry per CDR3 protein holds the most common genes and DNA from its merged rows. Here the sample has roughly 420,000 distinct CDR3 sequences; roughly 13% occur a single time. The ten largest clones add up to roughly 4.8% of the sample. The source material was blood. The receptors come from a woman aged 18-35 years with Graves' hyperthyroidism.

This clonotype was seen at least ten times. The J gene is TRBJ2-7, the V gene TRBV28; D not resolved. The CDR3 runs 12 residues. The germline V gene has CDR1 MDHEN and CDR2 SYDVKM. V lost 3 bases and J 6 bases, leaving 9 bases between the germline ends. As DNA, the CDR3 is TGTGCCAGCAGTTTGAAACCCCGCGAGCAGTACTTC. It specifies CASSLKPREQYF.

This clonotype has a count of ten or more. The CDR3 sequence: CASSWGAAAEAFF. The CDR3 nucleotides read TGCGCCAGCAGCTGGGGAGCAGCCGCTGAAGCTTTCTTT. The chain carries TRBV5-1 and TRBJ1-1, with D uncertain. Per the germline V gene, CDR1 is SGHRS and CDR2 is YFSETQ. The CDR3 contains 13 residues. With 3 bases removed from V and 6 bases from J, the gap between germline ends came to 12 bases.

Worth noting for this clonotype: This sequence may be a read error, since a much larger clone differs from it by one base. This chain connects TRBV5-1 to TRBJ1-1, with TRBD1 matching 10 bases. The V and J ends lost 1 base and 4 bases, in that order; junction bases with no gene match: 7. The CDR3 spans 16 residues. Per germline, CDR1 SGHRS and CDR2 YFSETQ. The CDR3 loop is CASSLMETGGSTEAFF. DNA of the CDR3: TGCGCCAGCAGCTTGATGGAGACAGGGGGCAGCACTGAAGCTTTCTTT. The whole variable domain, remainder taken from reference TRBV5-1 and TRBJ1-1, is KAGVTQTPRYLIKTRGQQVTLSCSPISGHRSVSWYQQTPGQGLQFLFEYFSETQRNKGNFPGRFSGRQFSNSRSEMNVSTLELGDSALYLCASSLMETGGSTEAFFGQGTRLTVV.

This clonotype has a handful of counts. The rearrangement links TRBV7-6 to TRBJ1-4, with D hard to call. The CDR3 sequence is 16 residues long. CDR1 and CDR2 (germline): SGHVS, FNYEAQ. V was pared by 1 base and J by 7 bases, with 16 bases between. DNA of the CDR3: TGTGCCAGCAGCTTAGAGGGCGCCGGAGAGGGTGAAAAACTGTTTTTT. Its translation is CASSLEGAGEGEKLFF.

This rearrangement joins TRBV5-1 to TRBJ2-1, with 7 bases aligning to TRBD1. The CDR3 loop spans 16 amino acids. Germline V lookup: CDR1 SGHRS, CDR2 YFSETQ. V trimming: 4 bases; J trimming: 0 bases; junction bases outside the gene matches: 7. CDR3 residues: CASSRQGVGSYNEQFF. CDR3 bases: TGCGCCAGCAGCCGCCAGGGGGTCGGCTCCTACAATGAGCAGTTCTTC.

This clonotype was detected many times. The chain has TRBV6-1 and TRBJ1-6; tentatively, D is TRBD1 (5 bases). Trimming cost V 6 bases and J 8 bases, with 17 bases left between them. Germline CDR1 and CDR2: MNHNS and SASEGT. This CDR3 contains 15 residues. CDR3 loop: CASRDFRVYDSPLHF. As DNA, the CDR3 is TGTGCCAGCAGGGACTTCAGGGTTTACGATTCACCCCTCCACTTT.

This clonotype was counted at least ten times. The V call is TRBV28, the J call TRBJ2-7; D could derive from TRBD1 or TRBD2 (5 bases each). Trimming shortened V by 5 bases and J by 4 bases, and 18 bases separated the two germline ends. Germline V lookup: CDR1 MDHEN, CDR2 SYDVKM. This CDR3 has 15 residues. The DNA for the CDR3 is TGTGCCAGCAGTGGAAGTGGGCAGGGAGAATACGAGCAGTACTTC. It is translated as CASSGSGQGEYEQYF.

The V call is TRBV12-5, the J call TRBJ2-7, with 8 bases identical to TRBD2. J was trimmed by 4 bases and V by 6 bases; bases with no gene match: 5. The CDR3 is 13 amino acids. Per germline, CDR1 LGHNT and CDR2 FRNRAP. The CDR3 loop reads CASGSAGVYEQYF. The DNA of the CDR3 is TGTGCTAGTGGGTCAGCGGGAGTATACGAGCAGTACTTC. Supplemented by reference TRBV12-5 and TRBJ2-7, the full variable domain reads DARVTQTPRHKVTEMGQEVTMRCQPILGHNTVFWYRQTMMQGLELLAYFRNRAPLDDSGMPKDRFSAEMPDATLATLKIQPSEPRDSAVYFCASGSAGVYEQYFGPGTRLTVT.

This clonotype was recorded at least ten times. The chain joins TRBV4-3 to TRBJ2-7; 8 bases align to TRBD1. This CDR3 contains 14 residues. Germline V CDR1 and CDR2: LGHNA, YSLEER. Trimming at V came to 0 bases and at J to 2 bases, leaving 0 bases not matched to a gene. CDR3 amino acids: CASSQETGAYEQYF. CDR3 bases: TGCGCCAGCAGCCAAGAGACAGGGGCCTACGAGCAGTACTTC.

As regards this clonotype: A read error may be the cause here, since a much bigger clone is one base away. The chain is built from TRBV5-5 and TRBJ2-2; 11 bases are shared with TRBD2. CDR1 is SGHKS, CDR2 YYEKEE, per germline (reference sequence). CDR3 length: 16 amino acids. DNA for the CDR3: TGTGCCAGCAGCTTGACTAGCGGGAGATCGACCGGGGAGCTGCTTTTT. This sequence encodes CASSLTSGRSTGELLF.

This clonotype was seen a handful of times. CDR3 nucleotides: TGTGCCAGCTCACCACGTGATGGGGGATCTGGAAACACCATATATTTT. The encoded protein is CASSPRDGGSGNTIYF. The V gene is TRBV18, the J gene TRBJ1-3; TRBD1 might be the D (5 bases). V lost 1 base and J lost 1, with 11 bases in between. Germline loops: CDR1 KGHSH, CDR2 LQKENI. CDR3 length equals 16 residues.

This clonotype was detected many times. V gene TRBV7-6 combines with J gene TRBJ2-3; D gene uncertain. With 4 bases removed from V and 0 bases from J, the gap between germline ends came to 5 bases. CDR1 is SGHVS, CDR2 FNYEAQ, per germline. This CDR3 has 13 residues. CDR3 nucleotides: TGTGCCAGCAGCTCCACTAGCACAGATACGCAGTATTTT. This translates into CASSSTSTDTQYF.

This clonotype was detected only a few times. The gene calls are TRBV20-1 and TRBJ1-1, with D perhaps matching TRBD1 (5 bases). There are 12 residues in the CDR3. CDR1 is DFQATT, CDR2 SNEGSKA, per germline (reference sequence). Trimming cost V 0 bases and J 6 bases, with 8 bases left between them. CDR3: CSARDGGAEAFF. The CDR3, as DNA: TGCAGTGCTAGAGATGGGGGGGCTGAAGCTTTCTTT.

This clonotype was counted many times. The J gene is TRBJ2-7, the V gene TRBV28; TRBD1 aligns across 8 bases. Looked up from germline, CDR1 is MDHEN and CDR2 is SYDVKM. This CDR3 region has 14 residues. With V trimmed by 6 bases and J by 4 bases, 8 bases remained unmatched. The DNA of the CDR3 is TGTGCCAGCAGACGAGGACAGGGAGGATACGAGCAGTACTTC. Translated, it gives CASRRGQGGYEQYF.

This clonotype was recorded at least ten times. The chain employs TRBV2 and TRBJ2-5; D possibly corresponds to TRBD1 (6 bases). Germline-derived CDR1 and CDR2 are SNHLY and FYNNEI. The CDR3 covers 15 residues. The germline V and J ends were trimmed by 6 bases and 0 bases, with 14 bases remaining between them. Written as DNA, the CDR3 is TGTGCCAGCAGCCCCGACAGGCCTCACCAAGAGACCCAGTACTTC. Protein: CASSPDRPHQETQYF.

The table lists this clonotype with many counts. The J gene is TRBJ1-4, the V gene TRBV7-9; possibly TRBD1 for D (5 bases). The length of the CDR3 is 15 residues. CDR1 is SEHNR and CDR2 is FQNEAQ in the germline V gene (reference sequence). The V end was cut by 5 bases, the J end by 2 bases, with 12 bases between. The CDR3 is CASSPSRVTNEKLFF. The CDR3 DNA follows: TGTGCCAGCAGCCCCTCCAGGGTGACTAATGAAAAACTGTTTTTT.

The chain links TRBV3-1 to TRBJ1-1, with D possibly being TRBD1 (5 bases). Germline V gene sequence: CDR1 LGHDT, CDR2 YNNKEL (reference sequence). This CDR3 has 13 residues. The V end lost 0 bases, the J end lost 10 bases, and 12 bases lay between the germline ends. In DNA, the CDR3 is TGTGCCAGCAGCCAAGAAGCCCGGGGCAGAGCTTTCTTT. The encoded protein is CASSQEARGRAFF.

The sample holds many counts of this clonotype. The chain links TRBV28 to TRBJ1-5; 12 nucleotides match TRBD1. The J segment lost 0 bases and the V segment lost 4 bases, leaving 7 bases of the junction unmatched. CDR1 and CDR2 (germline): MDHEN, SYDVKM. The CDR3 is made up of 18 amino acids. In DNA, the CDR3 is TGTGCCAGCAGTTACCGGGACAGGGGGCTTCGTAGCAATCAGCCCCAGCATTTT. This encodes CASSYRDRGLRSNQPQHF. The entire variable domain, with the rest obtained from reference TRBV28 and TRBJ1-5, is as follows: DVKVTQSSRYLVKRTGEKVFLECVQDMDHENMFWYRQDPGLGLRLIYFSYDVKMKEKGDIPEGYSVSREKKERFSLILESASTNQTSMYLCASSYRDRGLRSNQPQHFGDGTRLSIL.

This clonotype was recorded at least ten times. This chain joins TRBV7-2 and TRBJ2-7, with D tentatively TRBD2 (5 bases). Per the germline V gene, CDR1 is SGHTA and CDR2 is FQGNSA. The V gene lost 5 bases and the J gene lost 6 bases, with 11 bases spanning the gap. This CDR3 has 12 residues. CDR3 protein: CASSTAASEQYF. CDR3 bases: TGTGCCAGCAGCACAGCGGCTTCCGAGCAGTACTTC.

This clonotype showed up just a few times. The CDR3 coding sequence is TGTGCCAGCACACAGGGGGGGAGCGGGGAGCTGTTTTTT. This translates into CASTQGGSGELFF. The rearrangement uses TRBV28 and TRBJ2-2; possible D gene TRBD1, 8 bases. This CDR3 has 13 residues. Germline V gives CDR1 MDHEN, CDR2 SYDVKM. V shed 7 bases and J shed 7 bases, with 13 bases lying between them. Filled out from reference TRBV28 and TRBJ2-2, the complete variable domain reads DVKVTQSSRYLVKRTGEKVFLECVQDMDHENMFWYRQDPGLGLRLIYFSYDVKMKEKGDIPEGYSVSREKKERFSLILESASTNQTSMYLCASTQGGSGELFFGEGSRLTVL.

This clonotype showed up many times. This chain links TRBV30 with TRBJ1-3; D is ambiguous. Trimming removed 0 bases at V and 4 bases at J, with 4 bases between. The CDR3 runs 12 residues. Germline values: CDR1 GTSNPN, CDR2 SVGIG (reference sequence). The CDR3 DNA is TGTGCCTGGAGTGTAGGCGGAAACACCATATATTTT. Protein product: CAWSVGGNTIYF.